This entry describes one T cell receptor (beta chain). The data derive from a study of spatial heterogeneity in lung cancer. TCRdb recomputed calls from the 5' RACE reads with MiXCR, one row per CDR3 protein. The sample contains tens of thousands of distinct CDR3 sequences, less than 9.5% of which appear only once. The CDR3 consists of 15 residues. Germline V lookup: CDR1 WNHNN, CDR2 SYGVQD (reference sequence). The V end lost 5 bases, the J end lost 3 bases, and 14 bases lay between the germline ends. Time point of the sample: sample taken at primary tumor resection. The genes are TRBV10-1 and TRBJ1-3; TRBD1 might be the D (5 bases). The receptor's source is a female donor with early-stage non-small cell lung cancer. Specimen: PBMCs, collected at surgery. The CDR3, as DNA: TGCGCCAGCAGTTCGACCCGGGGCCGTGGAAACACCATATATTTT. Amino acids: CASSSTRGRGNTIYF.